The source of this T cell receptor (beta chain) is a study of shared T cell receptors in the human thymus. Some clones are missing from TCRdb's copy, which holds only in-frame ones; the method was immunoSEQ multiplex PCR. The data show hundreds of thousands of clones, roughly 86% seen once. The V and J ends lost 0 bases and 8 bases respectively, with 8 bases between them. The CDR3 totals 13 residues. Germline assignment: CDR1 LGHNA and CDR2 YSLEER. This clone was seen a single time. This sample also appeared in a second study, on human thymus T cells. That investigation notes: Corrective surgery for congenital heart defects was being performed on the healthy Finnish infants who served as donors. Surgeons resected thymus tissue during corrective heart surgery. Thymic and blood repertoires showed apparently biased V and J gene usage. What related research reported was that thymic repertoires overlapped highly among unrelated individuals.

The TCR originated in a boy less than two years old with a congenital heart defect. The chain employs TRBV4-3 and TRBJ2-1, with unresolved D. The source material was thymocytes. The CDR3, as DNA: TGCGCCAGCAGCCAAGATAGTCGGGATGAGCAGTTCTTC. Translated, it gives CASSQDSRDEQFF.